Below, 21 T cell receptor beta chains from the same sample are listed, as sequenced in a study of T cell responses to AZD1222 COVID-19 vaccine. The repertoire was sequenced with immunoSEQ multiplex PCR; TCRdb's copy has only in-frame clones and lacks some. The sample lists about 120,000 clones; 92% were seen once. The specimen was peripheral blood, collected on day 0 of AZD1222 vaccination. The receptors shown here come from an adult in good health.

The V gene is TRBV9, the J gene TRBJ2-3; no firm D call. V was clipped by 3 bases and J by 2 bases, with 10 bases between them. Germline values: CDR1 SGDLS, CDR2 YYNGEE. The CDR3 extends over 14 amino acids. CDR3 sequence reads: CASSEQITTDTQYF. The CDR3 DNA follows: TGTGCCAGCAGCGAACAAATAACCACAGATACGCAGTATTTT.

CDR3 sequence: CASSTEGAPNQPQHF. In DNA form, the CDR3 reads TGTGCCAGTAGTACCGAGGGGGCCCCTAATCAGCCCCAGCATTTT. V is TRBV19 and J is TRBJ1-5; 7 nucleotides align to TRBD1. Losses at the gene ends were 4 bases for V and 4 bases for J; bases not matched to a gene: 7. The CDR3 is 15 amino acids. Germline V CDR1 and CDR2: LNHDA, SQIVND (reference sequence).

V is TRBV19 and J is TRBJ1-1; no clear D gene. The V end was cut by 4 bases, the J end by 7 bases, with 13 bases between. Germline V gene data show CDR1 as LNHDA and CDR2 as SQIVND (reference sequence). The CDR3 loop spans 13 amino acids. The CDR3 is CASSTTHQNEAFF. The CDR3 region has the DNA TGTGCCAGTAGTACTACCCACCAGAATGAAGCTTTCTTT.

This chain joins TRBV11-2 and TRBJ2-3; D gene uncertain. Between the trimmed V and J ends, which lost 1 base and 6 bases, there was a span of 8 bases. The CDR3 has 13 amino acids. CDR1 SGHAT and CDR2 FQNNGV come from the germline V gene. As DNA, the CDR3 is TGTGCCAGCAGCTTAGGTCGGCAGGATACGCAGTATTTT. Translated: CASSLGRQDTQYF.

This sequence joins TRBV25-1 and TRBJ2-3; TRBD1 matches at 10 bases. Germline V gives CDR1 MGHDK, CDR2 SYGVNS. J was trimmed by 5 bases and V by 3 bases; bases with no gene match: 11. The CDR3 covers 17 residues. CDR3 sequence reads: CASSDGQGGYVIDTQYF. CDR3 bases: TGTGCCAGCAGTGACGGACAGGGGGGCTATGTGATAGATACGCAGTATTTT.

V usage is TRBV6-2 or TRBV6-3 and J usage is TRBJ1-2; the D gene is possibly TRBD1 (6 bases). V gave up 0 bases and J gave up 6 bases, with 14 bases separating them. The CDR3 sequence is 15 residues long. Per the germline V gene, CDR1 is MNHEY and CDR2 is SVGEGT. CDR3 nucleotide sequence: TGTGCCAGCAGTTACTCGCCACGGGGGCAGGATGGCTACACCTTC. Translation gives CASSYSPRGQDGYTF.

V and J are TRBV5-1 and TRBJ1-1; TRBD1 agrees at 9 bases. Germline CDR1 and CDR2: SGHRS and YFSETQ. The CDR3 has 14 residues. V shed 3 bases, J shed 2 bases, and the junction held 2 bases outside the gene matches. DNA of the CDR3: TGCGCCAGCAGCTGGGACAGGGCAAACACTGAAGCTTTCTTT. Amino acids: CASSWDRANTEAFF.

The chain joins TRBV7-9 to TRBJ2-2; D tentatively fits TRBD1 or TRBD2 (5 bases each). The CDR3 has 15 residues. Trimming cost V 8 bases and J 1 base, with 14 bases left between them. Germline V lookup: CDR1 SEHNR, CDR2 FQNEAQ (reference sequence). CDR3 DNA sequence: TGTGCCAGCCCTAGGTCGGGGCGGAACACCGGGGAGCTGTTTTTT. Translating gives CASPRSGRNTGELFF.

The DNA for the CDR3 is TGTGCCAGCAGTTCTACAGGGTCTGAAGCTTTCTTT. Translation gives CASSSTGSEAFF. The chain links TRBV27 to TRBJ1-1; D may be TRBD1 (6 bases). V was clipped by 4 bases and J by 6 bases, with 9 bases between them. The CDR3 loop spans 12 amino acids. Germline assignment: CDR1 MNHEY and CDR2 SMNVEV (reference sequence).

V and J are TRBV4-3 and TRBJ1-4; 7 bases match TRBD1. Losses at the gene ends were 0 bases for V and 2 bases for J; bases not matched to a gene: 12. CDR1 and CDR2 (germline): LGHNA, YSLEER. This CDR3 has 19 residues. The CDR3 is CASSQDLQGVSATNEKLFF. In DNA form, the CDR3 reads TGCGCCAGCAGCCAAGATCTCCAGGGGGTCTCCGCGACTAATGAAAAACTGTTTTTT.

The J gene is TRBJ2-5, the V gene TRBV27; D unclear. The germline V gene has CDR1 MNHEY and CDR2 SMNVEV (reference sequence). The V gene lost 2 bases and the J gene lost 1 base, with 8 bases spanning the gap. The CDR3 is 14 residues long. The CDR3 spells CASSLESAQETQYF. The CDR3, as DNA: TGTGCCAGCAGTTTAGAGTCCGCCCAAGAGACCCAGTACTTC.

This chain connects TRBV7-3 to TRBJ1-6; D gene uncertain. Trimming cost V 1 base and J 9 bases, with 10 bases left between them. Germline-derived CDR1 and CDR2 are SGHTA and FQGTGA. The CDR3 loop spans 14 amino acids. The CDR3 spells CASSLNRSLSPLHF. The CDR3, as DNA: TGTGCCAGCAGCTTAAATAGGTCCCTTTCACCCCTCCACTTT. The variable domain in full, completed from reference TRBV7-3 and TRBJ1-6, reads GAGVSQTPSNKVTEKGKYVELRCDPISGHTALYWYRQSLGQGPEFLIYFQGTGAADDSGLPNDRFFAVRPEGSVSTLKIQRTERGDSAVYLCASSLNRSLSPLHFGNGTRLTVT.

The chain links TRBV6-5 to TRBJ1-1; unclear D gene. This CDR3 has 15 amino acids. Trimming pared 0 bases from V and 1 base from J, leaving 9 bases between. Germline-derived CDR1 and CDR2 are MNHEY and SVGAGI. The CDR3 sequence is CASSYSGWWNTEAFF. As DNA, the CDR3 is TGTGCCAGCAGTTACTCGGGGTGGTGGAACACTGAAGCTTTCTTT.

This chain uses TRBV30 with TRBJ2-2, with D tentatively TRBD2 (6 bases). In germline, CDR1 is GTSNPN, CDR2 SVGIG (reference sequence). Trimming took 8 bases from V and 7 from J, leaving 11 bases between them. The CDR3 extends over 11 amino acids. CDR3 protein: CAGAGNGELFF. CDR3 DNA sequence: TGTGCCGGAGCGGGTAACGGGGAGCTGTTTTTT.

The chain couples TRBV7-9 to TRBJ2-6; D ambiguous. V gave up 5 bases and J gave up 1 base, with 18 bases separating them. The CDR3 extends over 18 amino acids. Germline CDR1 SEHNR, CDR2 FQNEAQ (reference sequence). CDR3 nucleotide sequence: TGTGCCAGCAGCACCGAGAAGTACTTCGGTTCTGGGGCCAACGTCCTGACTTTC. It codes for CASSTEKYFGSGANVLTF.

V is TRBV19 and J is TRBJ1-1, with D possibly TRBD1 on 6 matching bases. CDR1 is LNHDA and CDR2 is SQIVND in the germline V gene (reference sequence). The CDR3 runs to 13 residues. The V gene lost 6 bases and the J gene lost 4 bases, with 12 bases spanning the gap. The CDR3 spells CASRTLGGTEAFF. CDR3 nucleotide sequence: TGTGCCAGTAGGACCTTAGGGGGCACTGAAGCTTTCTTT.

The rearrangement joins TRBV4-2 to TRBJ2-2, with D perhaps matching TRBD1 or TRBD2 (5 bases each). The V gene's germline CDR1 is LGHNA and CDR2 YNFKEQ. The V end lost 0 bases, the J end lost 5 bases, and 10 bases lay between the germline ends. The CDR3 spans 15 residues. The CDR3 spells CASSQEGPGTGELFF. As DNA, the CDR3 is TGTGCCAGCAGCCAAGAGGGACCGGGTACCGGGGAGCTGTTTTTT.

This clone was seen more than once but under ten times. V and J are TRBV7-2 and TRBJ1-1; 8 bases line up with TRBD1. Germline-derived CDR1 and CDR2 are SGHTA and FQGNSA. Trimming at V came to 0 bases and at J to 1 base, leaving 1 base not matched to a gene. The CDR3 loop spans 15 amino acids. This CDR3 reads CASSLAGQANTEAFF. The DNA of the CDR3 is TGTGCCAGCAGCTTAGCGGGACAGGCGAACACTGAAGCTTTCTTT.

The genes are TRBV19 and TRBJ1-5; D gene unclear. This CDR3 region has 15 residues. Between the trimmed V and J ends, which lost 3 bases and 2 bases, there was a span of 11 bases. Germline V gene lookup returns CDR1 LNHDA and CDR2 SQIVND (reference sequence). In DNA, the CDR3 is TGTGCCAGTAGTATGGGCGGGATTGGCAATCAGCCCCAGCATTTT. It encodes CASSMGGIGNQPQHF.

The gene calls are TRBV20-1 and TRBJ2-7; D remains ambiguous. Per germline, CDR1 DFQATT and CDR2 SNEGSKA (reference sequence). Deletions cut 8 bases from V and 1 base from J, with 9 bases between. The CDR3 contains 11 residues. The CDR3 coding sequence is TGCAGTTTCCAGGTTTCCTACGAGCAGTACTTC. This encodes CSFQVSYEQYF.

V is TRBV18 and J is TRBJ2-4; perhaps TRBD1 as D (6 bases). The length of the CDR3 is 16 residues. Germline V gene sequence: CDR1 KGHSH, CDR2 LQKENI. Trimming removed 2 bases from V and 6 bases from J, with 17 bases in between. The CDR3 sequence: CASSPRAGARPNIQYF. DNA for the CDR3: TGTGCCAGCTCACCAAGGGCAGGGGCCAGGCCAAACATTCAGTACTTC.